The clone carrying this T cell receptor (beta chain) was observed many times. Its matching antigen is unknown. This record belongs to a study of regulatory T cells in long-lasting Graves disease. The time point here: newly diagnosed GD, antithyroid drugs for less than 3 months. Preparation of the TCR library used RNA extracted from PBMCs. Study outcomes and limitations: Accuracy may have suffered from the small sample size.

The V and J ends lost 6 bases and 5 bases respectively, with 11 bases between them. This CDR3 comprises 12 residues. In building TCR beta libraries, iRepertoire HTBI primers were used together with Arm-PCR of CDR3 regions. TCRdb fed the multiplex PCR reads into MiXCR, producing one record per CDR3 protein. There are about 620,000 distinct CDR3 sequences in the sample; under 20% occur only once, and around a sixth lies in the top ten. This sample was also put to use in a study of T cells in Graves' hyperthyroidism and ophthalmopathy. That source adds: Diagnoses were established using clinical symptoms, serum thyroxine and TRAb, thyroid ultrasound and orbital computed tomography. The TCR CDR3 first-round RT-PCR relied on the HTBI primer set.

The clonotype was recovered from a woman in her thirties with Graves disease. The chain joins TRBV12-3 or TRBV12-4 to TRBJ2-7; tentatively, D is TRBD1 (6 bases). This specimen was peripheral blood mononuclear cells (PBMCs), taken at new diagnosis, from a patient treated with antithyroid drugs. The DNA for the CDR3 is TGTGCCAGCAGCCAGGACAGCCACGAGCAGTACTTC. Translated: CASSQDSHEQYF.